By share of the sample, the clone carrying this T cell receptor beta chain is medium-sized. The time point was: sample taken at primary tumor resection. Whole RNA obtained from tumor, nontumor lung or frozen PBMC underwent sequencing without sorting. The donor population consisted of some 70 patients with untreated, early-stage non-small cell lung cancer. There are 15 residues in the CDR3. Germline-derived CDR1 and CDR2 are MDHEN and SYDVKM. The V and J ends lost 8 bases and 5 bases, in that order; junction bases with no gene match: 10. This sample was taken from a study of spatial heterogeneity in lung cancer. The wider study: Consistent detection of more beta-chain than alpha-chain sequences was observed.

Each molecule of TCR cDNA was tagged with one unique molecular identifier. TCRdb ran MiXCR on the 5' RACE reads and lists one entry per CDR3 protein. This table holds 1,500 to 2,000 distinct CDR3 sequences, over 15% found once. The chain is built from TRBV28 and TRBJ2-1; the match to TRBD1 covers 9 bases. This clonotype was sampled from a male donor with early-stage non-small cell lung cancer. The sequences come from PBMCs, collected at surgery. CDR3 sequence: CASQRHRGLNNEQFF. The CDR3 region has the DNA TGTGCCAGCCAGAGGCACAGGGGGCTGAACAATGAGCAGTTCTTC.